This is a list of T cell receptor beta chains from one sample in a study of T-cell reconstitution after alpha-beta-depleted transplantation in children. From the PCR reads, TCRdb called clonotypes with MiXCR, one entry per CDR3 protein. Among around 480,000 distinct CDR3 sequences listed, about 31% were seen once. Sequenced material: PBMCs from the stem cell graft donor, taken from the stem cell graft. These receptors all come from a human donor who donated a stem cell graft to a child with aplastic anemia. CDR3s include the opening cysteine and the closing phenylalanine or tryptophan. D genes are given only for firm matches. Clone sizes are given selectively: once, few, many, or a class where the clone is expanded.

j_gene,d_gene,abundance,v_gene,CDR3aa,CDR3nt
TRBJ1-2,-,-,TRBV19,CASSIVRDGYYGYTF,TGTGCCAGTAGTATAGTACGGGACGGGTACTATGGCTACACCTTC
TRBJ2-3,TRBD2,-,TRBV6-2/TRBV6-3,CASSLERILAGAVDTQYF,TGTGCCAGCAGTCTCGAAAGGATTCTAGCGGGAGCGGTGGATACGCAGTATTTT
TRBJ2-5,-,-,TRBV29-1,CSVDGGHSGTQYF,TGCAGCGTTGACGGGGGCCATTCGGGGACCCAGTACTTC
TRBJ2-3,-,few,TRBV25-1,CASNRWDASTDTQYF,TGTGCCAGCAATCGATGGGACGCGAGTACAGATACGCAGTATTTT
TRBJ2-2,TRBD2,few,TRBV9,CASSVVAGANTGELFF,TGTGCCAGCAGCGTGGTAGCGGGGGCGAACACCGGGGAGCTGTTTTTT
TRBJ2-7,-,-,TRBV29-1,CSGSGGDSLYEQYF,TGCAGCGGGTCCGGGGGGGACAGCCTCTACGAGCAGTACTTC
TRBJ1-2,-,-,TRBV7-2,CASGERRVYGYTF,TGTGCCAGCGGGGAGCGCCGGGTCTATGGCTACACCTTC
TRBJ2-3,-,-,TRBV4-2,CASSQDRAGGRTDTQYF,TGTGCCAGCAGCCAAGATAGGGCAGGCGGACGCACAGATACGCAGTATTTT
TRBJ1-1,-,-,TRBV18,CASSPHEGLNTEAFF,TGTGCCAGCTCACCACACGAGGGATTGAACACTGAAGCTTTCTTT
TRBJ2-3,-,-,TRBV4-3,CASSQDHGRSTDTQYF,TGCGCCAGCAGCCAAGACCATGGCAGGAGCACAGATACGCAGTATTTT
TRBJ2-5,TRBD2,-,TRBV10-3,CAVKPGLSQETQYF,TGTGCCGTAAAACCGGGACTATCACAAGAGACCCAGTACTTC
TRBJ1-3,-,-,TRBV6-5,CASSSETGNRGNTIYF,TGTGCCAGCAGTTCCGAAACAGGGAACCGAGGAAACACCATATATTTT
TRBJ1-4,-,-,TRBV5-1,CASSLGGGARTEKLFF,TGCGCCAGCAGCTTGGGAGGAGGGGCCAGAACCGAAAAACTGTTTTTT
TRBJ2-1,-,once,TRBV5-1,CASSQPILASHNEQFF,TGCGCCAGCAGCCAGCCTATTCTAGCAAGTCACAATGAGCAGTTCTTC
TRBJ2-2,TRBD1,-,TRBV3-1,CASSQDRTGAVGGELFF,TGTGCCAGCAGCCAAGATCGGACAGGGGCTGTGGGCGGGGAGCTGTTTTTT
TRBJ1-1,-,few,TRBV29-1,CRAGYRNTEAFF,TGCAGGGCAGGGTATAGGAACACTGAAGCTTTCTTT
TRBJ2-3,TRBD2,few,TRBV7-2,CASSRGTSGDTQYF,TGTGCCAGCAGCCGCGGCACTAGCGGGGATACGCAGTATTTT
TRBJ1-4,-,-,TRBV5-1,CACRTGVATNEKLFF,TGCGCCTGTAGAACAGGTGTCGCAACTAATGAAAAACTGTTTTTT